This T cell receptor (beta chain) was profiled in a study of cytomegalovirus exposure and HLA in healthy donors. Study-level background: HLA-typed donors contributed 65 million to 95 million unique TCRs, which were held in an early data release.

Study-wide results and caveats: Researchers counted around 160 TCR beta chains as cytomegalovirus-associated. Sequencing probably produced one cluster of sequence variants that were highly shared. Most of the CMV-associated TCR beta chains (in a later analysis) appeared to be HLA-restricted.

A multiplex PCR was run with 60 Vbeta primers and 13 Jbeta primers. Assay: immunoSEQ multiplex PCR; the TCRdb copy retains only in-frame clones and omits some. The sample records approximately 120,000 clones, roughly 71% being singletons. To note about this clone: Antigen: not known.

The V and J ends lost 1 base and 4 bases respectively, with 13 bases between them. The CDR3 runs 15 residues. CDR1 is SGHTA, CDR2 FQGNSA, per germline. What was sequenced was PBMCs. This rearrangement joins TRBV7-2 to TRBJ1-1; a weak D match, TRBD1 (5 bases). The sequence came from a woman aged 45-59 years in good health and CMV-seropositive. CDR3 nucleotide sequence: TGTGCCAGCAGCTTAGTCGGCCAGGGCTTCACTGAAGCTTTCTTT. Residues: CASSLVGQGFTEAFF.